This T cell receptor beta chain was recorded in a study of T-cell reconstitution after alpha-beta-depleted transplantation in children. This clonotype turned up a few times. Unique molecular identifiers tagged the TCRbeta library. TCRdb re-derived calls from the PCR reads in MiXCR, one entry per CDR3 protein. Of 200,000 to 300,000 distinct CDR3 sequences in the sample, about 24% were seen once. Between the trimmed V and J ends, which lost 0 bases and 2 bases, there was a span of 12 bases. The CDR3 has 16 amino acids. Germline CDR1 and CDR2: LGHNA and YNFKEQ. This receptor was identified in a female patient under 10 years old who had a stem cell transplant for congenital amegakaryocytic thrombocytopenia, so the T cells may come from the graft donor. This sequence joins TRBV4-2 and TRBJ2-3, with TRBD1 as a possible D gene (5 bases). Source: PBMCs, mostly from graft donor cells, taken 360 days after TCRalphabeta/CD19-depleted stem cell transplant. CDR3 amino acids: CASSQDWTSLTDTQYF. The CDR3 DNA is TGTGCCAGCAGCCAAGATTGGACAAGCCTCACAGATACGCAGTATTTT.